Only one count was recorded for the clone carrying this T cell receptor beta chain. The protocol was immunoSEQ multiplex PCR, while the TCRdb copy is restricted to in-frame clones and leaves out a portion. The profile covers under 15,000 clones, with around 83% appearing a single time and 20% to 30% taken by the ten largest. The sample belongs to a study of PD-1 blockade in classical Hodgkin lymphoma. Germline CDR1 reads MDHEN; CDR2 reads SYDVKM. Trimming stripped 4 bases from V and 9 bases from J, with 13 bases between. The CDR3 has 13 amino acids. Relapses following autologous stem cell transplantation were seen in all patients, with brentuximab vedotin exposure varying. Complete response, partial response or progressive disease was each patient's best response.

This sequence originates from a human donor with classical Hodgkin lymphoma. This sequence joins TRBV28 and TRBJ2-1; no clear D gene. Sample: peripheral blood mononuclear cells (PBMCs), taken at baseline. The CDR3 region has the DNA TGTGCCAGCAGTTCCGTAACCGGTTTTGAGCAGTTCTTC. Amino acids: CASSSVTGFEQFF.